This T cell receptor (beta chain) was observed in a study of OX40 agonist ivuxolimab in advanced cancers. J lost 5 bases, V lost 1 base, and 9 bases had no gene match. CDR3 size: 16 residues. CDR1 LGHNA and CDR2 YSLEER come from the germline V gene. Only in-frame clones appear in the TCRdb table, and some are missing; sequencing was by immunoSEQ multiplex PCR. This sample has about 76,000 clones; 84% occur once, and the top ten carry under 7%. This TCR was sampled from an adult with an advanced solid tumor such as melanoma, head and neck, liver or kidney cancer. The chain has TRBV4-3 and TRBJ2-3, with 7 positions matching TRBD2. The sequencing here drew on CD4+ or CD8+ T cells sorted from blood, taken in a trial of the OX40 agonist ivuxolimab. CDR3 in amino acids: CASSQGPGGSKDTQYF. The CDR3, as DNA: TGCGCCAGCAGCCAAGGTCCGGGGGGTTCCAAAGATACGCAGTATTTT.